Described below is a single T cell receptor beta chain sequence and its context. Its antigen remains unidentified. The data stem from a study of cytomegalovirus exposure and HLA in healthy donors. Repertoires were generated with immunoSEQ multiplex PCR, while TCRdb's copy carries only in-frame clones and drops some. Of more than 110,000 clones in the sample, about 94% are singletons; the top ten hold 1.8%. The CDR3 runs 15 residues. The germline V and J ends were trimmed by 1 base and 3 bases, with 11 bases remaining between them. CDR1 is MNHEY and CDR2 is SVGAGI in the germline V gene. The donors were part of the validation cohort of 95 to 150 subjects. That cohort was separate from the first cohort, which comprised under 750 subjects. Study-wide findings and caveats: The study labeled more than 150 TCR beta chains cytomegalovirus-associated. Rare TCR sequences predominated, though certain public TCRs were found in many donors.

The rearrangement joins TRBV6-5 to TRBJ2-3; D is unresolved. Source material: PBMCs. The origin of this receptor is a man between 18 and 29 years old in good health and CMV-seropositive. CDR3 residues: CASSYLGLRTDTQYF. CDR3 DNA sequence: TGTGCCAGCAGTTACTTGGGCCTCCGGACAGATACGCAGTATTTT.